This T cell receptor (beta chain) was identified in a study of T cells in Graves' hyperthyroidism and ophthalmopathy. Trimming removed 1 base at V and 2 bases at J, with 14 bases between. Germline V CDR1 and CDR2: SGHAT, FQNNGV. The CDR3 has 16 amino acids. Findings of the study overall: Onset of ophthalmopathy came a median approximately 6.5 months after the model predicted it. A model built on 13 V-J features separated ophthalmopathy from stable hyperthyroidism.

This clonotype was recorded at least ten times. No antigen is known for it. TCR beta CDR3 region amplification was performed from RNA transcripts. A set of HTBI primers served as the primers for a first-round RT-PCR of the TCR CDR3. Via MiXCR, TCRdb re-called the multiplex PCR reads, giving one row per CDR3 protein. The data show around 610,000 distinct CDR3 sequences, around 15% seen once. The study left out patients who had uncontrolled infection, other autoimmune disease, pregnancy or lactation. Based on clinical symptoms, serum thyroxine and TRAb, thyroid ultrasound and orbital computed tomography, diagnoses were reached.

This clonotype was sampled from a woman in her 40s with Graves' ophthalmopathy. The chain employs TRBV11-2 and TRBJ1-1; D is ambiguous. Sequenced input: blood. The CDR3: CASSLGAAEINTEAFF. CDR3 nucleotide sequence: TGTGCCAGCAGCTTAGGGGCAGCCGAAATAAACACTGAAGCTTTCTTT.